This is a list of T cell receptor beta chains from one sample in a study of STAT5B mutations in CD4+ large granular lymphocyte leukemia. Clones were sequenced by immunoSEQ multiplex PCR, and TCRdb holds only the in-frame ones, with some missing. Here the sample spans fewer than 40,000 clones, roughly nine tenths being singletons. Input material: CD4+ T cells from blood buffy coats. The receptors originated from a human donor in good health. Both conserved end residues are part of each CDR3. The D gene is left open where the match is weak. For some rows the clone size is stated as once, few or many, or as a class when expanded; others skip it.

V gene	D gene	clone size	J gene	CDR3 DNA	CDR3 protein
TRBV27	-	-	TRBJ2-1	TGTGCCAGCATTCCGGAGCTAGGAGGAGGGAAACGGGAGAATGAGCAGTTCTTC	CASIPELGGGKRENEQFF
TRBV7-9	-	-	TRBJ2-1	TGTGCCAGCAGCCCGAGGCCATCCTACAATGAGCAGTTCTTC	CASSPRPSYNEQFF
TRBV5-1	-	few	TRBJ1-2	TGCGCCAGCAGCACGGAGTCTTACTATGGCTACACCTTC	CASSTESYYGYTF
TRBV5-1	-	-	TRBJ1-5	TGCGCCAGCAGCTTGGATGGGGTAGGTCAGCCCCAGCATTTT	CASSLDGVGQPQHF
TRBV27	-	-	TRBJ1-3	TGTGCCAGCAGTCCCCTGACAGGCAACAACTCTGGAAACACCATATATTTT	CASSPLTGNNSGNTIYF
TRBV28	TRBD2	once	TRBJ2-1	TGTGCCAGCAGCCAAACTAGCGGGAGTTCTTGGGAGCAGTTCTTC	CASSQTSGSSWEQFF
TRBV5-1	TRBD2	-	TRBJ2-1	TGCGCCAGCAGCTTGGGGTTAGCGGGGAGCTCCTACAATGAGCAGTTCTTC	CASSLGLAGSSYNEQFF
TRBV7-2	-	-	TRBJ2-7	TGTGCCAGCAGCTTGGGCGGGACAGATATATACGAGCAGTACTTC	CASSLGGTDIYEQYF
TRBV28	-	-	TRBJ2-7	TGTGCCAGCAGAACCGACAGTACCTACGAGCAGTACTTC	CASRTDSTYEQYF
TRBV19	-	-	TRBJ2-4	TGTGCCAGTAGTATAGGGGGACTAGCCAAAAACATTCAGTACTTC	CASSIGGLAKNIQYF
TRBV10-3	TRBD1	few	TRBJ2-7	TGTGCCATCAGTGAGTCGACCGGGACAGGGAACGAGCAGTACTTC	CAISESTGTGNEQYF
TRBV7-9	-	-	TRBJ2-5	TGTGCCAGCAGCTTAGAGACGGGTGCGGAGACCCAGTACTTC	CASSLETGAETQYF
TRBV5-1	TRBD1	-	TRBJ2-7	TGCGCCAGCAGCTCAGGGGGCGGTCCCTACGAGCAGTACTTC	CASSSGGGPYEQYF
TRBV5-4	TRBD1	-	TRBJ2-5	TGTGCCAGCAGCCGGACAGGGGTGGAGACCCAGTACTTC	CASSRTGVETQYF
TRBV27	-	-	TRBJ2-5	TGTGCCAGCAGTTCCTCGTACCAAGAGACCCAGTACTTC	CASSSSYQETQYF
TRBV30	-	few	TRBJ1-2	TGTGCCTCCCTAGGCTATGGCTACACCTTC	CASLGYGYTF
TRBV6-6	TRBD1	-	TRBJ1-3	TGTGCCAGCAGTCGGAACAGGGGGCAAGGAAACACCATATATTTT	CASSRNRGQGNTIYF
TRBV2	-	-	TRBJ1-1	TGTGCCAGCAGTGTTGAAAGAGGTGGGACGACGGTTTATGACACTGAAGCTTTCTTT	CASSVERGGTTVYDTEAFF
TRBV7-2	-	-	TRBJ1-1	TGTGCCAGCAGCTTAGGGCAGGGACTGATGGGCACTGAAGCTTTCTTT	CASSLGQGLMGTEAFF
TRBV5-8	-	-	TRBJ2-7	TGTGCCAGCAGCTTGGGGGCAGGACCCTACGAGCAGTACTTC	CASSLGAGPYEQYF
TRBV7-6	-	-	TRBJ2-2	TGTGCCAGCAGCTTACGACCAGACTCGTCCGGGGAGCTGTTTTTT	CASSLRPDSSGELFF
TRBV7-9	TRBD1	few	TRBJ2-7	TGTGCCAGCAGCTGGGGACAGGGGGTGGGCGAGCAGTACTTC	CASSWGQGVGEQYF
TRBV30	-	-	TRBJ1-1	TGTGCCTGGCGGAGAGTATCAAGTTGGACAGCGAACACTGAAGCTTTCTTT	CAWRRVSSWTANTEAFF
TRBV7-2	-	-	TRBJ2-3	TGTGCCAGCAGCTGGGACGGGCTAGCGATTACAGATACGCAGTATTTT	CASSWDGLAITDTQYF
TRBV2	-	-	TRBJ2-3	TGTGCCAGCAGTGTCGAAGGACAGTCGACAGATACGCAGTATTTT	CASSVEGQSTDTQYF
TRBV19	-	-	TRBJ1-1	TGTGCCAGTAGTATAGTTGGGGCAGGGCCAGCCACTGAAGCTTTCTTT	CASSIVGAGPATEAFF
TRBV19	TRBD1	-	TRBJ1-1	TGTGCCAGTGGGGACAGGGGCCGTACTGAAGCTTTCTTT	CASGDRGRTEAFF
TRBV19	TRBD1	-	TRBJ2-5	TGTGCCAGTAGTACCCCCCGGGACAGGGGGCCAGAGACCCAGTACTTC	CASSTPRDRGPETQYF
TRBV6-1	-	-	TRBJ2-1	TGTGCCAGCAGGGGAGGGGGTCGACCGAATGAGCAGTTCTTC	CASRGGGRPNEQFF
TRBV2	TRBD1	once	TRBJ1-1	TGTGCCAGCAGTGGGGACAGCCCTGAAGCTTTCTTT	CASSGDSPEAFF
TRBV27	TRBD2	-	TRBJ2-1	TGTGCCAGCAGGGCGACTACTAGCGGGAGGAATCAGGATGAGCAGTTCTTC	CASRATTSGRNQDEQFF
TRBV18	TRBD2	-	TRBJ2-3	TGTGCCAGCTCACCATTACCTTTGAGTGCGGGAGAAGGGACAGATACGCAGTATTTT	CASSPLPLSAGEGTDTQYF
TRBV11-3	-	once	TRBJ2-2	TGTGCCAGCAGCCGGGGGCCGGACGGGGAGGTGTTTTTT	CASSRGPDGEVFF
TRBV6-5	-	once	TRBJ1-4	TGTGCCAGCAGTTGGAGTAATGGGGGAGTCGATGAAAAACTGTTTTTT	CASSWSNGGVDEKLFF
TRBV11-3	-	-	TRBJ2-1	TGTGCCAGCAGCCTTGATAGCGATGAGCAGTTCTTC	CASSLDSDEQFF
TRBV7-9	TRBD2	-	TRBJ2-1	TGTGCCAGCAGCTTAGAAGCGGGGTGGTCGGGTGAGCAGTTCTTC	CASSLEAGWSGEQFF
TRBV18	TRBD2	-	TRBJ2-3	TGTGCCAGCTCCGGAAGCGGGGGTCTCACAGATACGCAGTATTTT	CASSGSGGLTDTQYF
TRBV7-2	TRBD2	-	TRBJ2-1	TGTGCCAGCAGCTTAGCACTAGCGGGAGCTTGGGATGAGCAGTTCTTC	CASSLALAGAWDEQFF
TRBV5-6	-	-	TRBJ2-7	TGTGCCAGCAGCTTGGTTGGCATGGGGGAGCAGTACTTC	CASSLVGMGEQYF
TRBV28	-	once	TRBJ2-7	TGTGCCAGCAGCCCCAGGGGGAGGTACGAGCAGTACTTC	CASSPRGRYEQYF
TRBV7-2	-	-	TRBJ2-5	TGTGCCAGCAGACCTAGCGTACAAGAGACCCAGTACTTC	CASRPSVQETQYF
TRBV7-2	TRBD2	-	TRBJ2-5	TGTGCCAGCAGTCCTAGCGGGCTACAAGAGACCCAGTACTTC	CASSPSGLQETQYF
TRBV13	-	few	TRBJ1-2	TGTGCCAGCAGCTTAGGGCAACAGGGCTGGGGCGGCTACACCTTC	CASSLGQQGWGGYTF
TRBV6-6	-	-	TRBJ1-2	TGTGCCAGCAGTTACTCTACGTATGGGTCAGGGGATGGCTACACCTTC	CASSYSTYGSGDGYTF
TRBV27	-	-	TRBJ1-1	TGTGCCAGCAGTTTAGGGCCCCACCCAGGGGTTGAAGCTTTCTTT	CASSLGPHPGVEAFF
TRBV6-5	-	-	TRBJ2-7	TGTGCCAGCAGCCGTGACCGGCAGGGCTCCTACGAGCAGTACTTC	CASSRDRQGSYEQYF
TRBV7-2	TRBD2	-	TRBJ2-3	TGTGCCAGCAGCTCTAGCGGGAGAACAGATACGCAGTATTTT	CASSSSGRTDTQYF